Shown below are 30 T cell receptor beta chains from a single sample sequenced in a study of Ad26.COV2.S vaccination and SARS-CoV-2 variants. Assay: immunoSEQ multiplex PCR; the TCRdb copy retains only in-frame clones and omits some. The sample lists hundreds of thousands of clones; approximately 92% were seen once. Specified treatment: around 19 received Ad26.COV2.S at low or high dose, single or two shots; about five received placebo; per-sample allocation not given. Material that was analyzed had been drawn on day 63 after the first vaccine or placebo injection. The specimen comprised peripheral blood, sampled in a trial of Ad26.COV2.S vaccine versus placebo. These receptor sequences come from a person aged 18-65 years who received the Ad26.COV2.S COVID-19 vaccine or a placebo.

This rearrangement joins TRBV7-6 to TRBJ1-3; D is perhaps TRBD1 (6 bases). Trimming left V 6 bases short and J 3 bases short, with 15 bases between. Germline assignment: CDR1 SGHVS and CDR2 FNYEAQ. This CDR3 is built from 15 residues. CDR3 DNA: TGTGCCAGCAGAAAACAGGGATTGGGTGGAAACACCATATATTTT. This translates into CASRKQGLGGNTIYF.

This chain uses TRBV10-3 with TRBJ1-4; 9 nucleotides align to TRBD1. The CDR3 length is 14 residues. The junction had 5 bases not matched to a gene; V was cut back by 6 bases and J by 6 bases. CDR1 is ENHRY and CDR2 is SYGVKD in the germline V gene. The CDR3 loop is CAISRDRVDEKLFF. The CDR3 bases are TGTGCCATCAGCCGGGACAGGGTTGATGAAAAACTGTTTTTT.

The rearrangement links TRBV7-9 to TRBJ2-7; 15 nucleotides align to TRBD2. CDR3 length: 18 amino acids. Germline values: CDR1 SEHNR, CDR2 FQNEAQ (reference sequence). Losses at the gene ends were 5 bases for V and 0 bases for J; bases not matched to a gene: 8. This chain's CDR3 is CASSPGTSGRNSSYEQYV. CDR3 nucleotides: TGTGCCAGCAGCCCCGGGACTAGCGGGAGGAACAGCTCCTACGAGCAGTACGTC.

The CDR3 is CASSILSHRNQPQHF. Here the CDR3 DNA reads TGTGCCAGTAGTATATTGTCACATCGCAATCAGCCCCAGCATTTT. The V and J genes are TRBV19 and TRBJ1-5; D gene uncertain. This CDR3 has 15 residues. CDR1 and CDR2 (germline): LNHDA, SQIVND (reference sequence). Trimming took off 2 bases at V and 2 bases at J, with 10 bases between the two ends.

The chain is built from TRBV7-2 and TRBJ1-5, with a weak D call TRBD1 (5 bases). V lost 1 base and J 7 bases, leaving 11 bases between the germline ends. This CDR3 has 14 amino acids. Germline CDR1 reads SGHTA; CDR2 reads FQGNSA. The CDR3 spells CASSLEWTSQPQHF. CDR3 nucleotide sequence: TGTGCCAGCAGCTTAGAATGGACATCCCAGCCCCAGCATTTT.

The chain couples TRBV6-6 to TRBJ1-2, with D uncertain. Germline V CDR1 and CDR2: MNHNY, SVGAGI (reference sequence). The CDR3 loop spans 13 amino acids. Trimming took off 7 bases at V and 1 base at J, with 10 bases between the two ends. The CDR3 DNA follows: TGTGCCAGCACCTACGCCAGTAACTATGGCTACACCTTC. Its protein is CASTYASNYGYTF.

The V gene is TRBV9, the J gene TRBJ2-7; TRBD1 matches at 7 bases. The germline CDR1 and CDR2 sequences are SGDLS and YYNGEE. The CDR3 is 14 amino acids. V lost 0 bases, J lost 3 bases, and 3 bases stayed unmatched. In DNA, the CDR3 is TGTGCCAGCAGCGTAGGGGACAGAAACTACGAGCAGTACTTC. This gives the protein CASSVGDRNYEQYF.

V and J are TRBV6-1 and TRBJ1-3, with a possible D match to TRBD1 (6 bases). The CDR3 has 16 residues. Deletions cut 2 bases from V and 4 bases from J, with 15 bases between. Germline V gene data show CDR1 as MNHNS and CDR2 as SASEGT. The CDR3 loop reads CASSELQGSIGNTIYF. The CDR3 bases are TGTGCCAGCAGTGAACTACAGGGAAGTATAGGAAACACCATATATTTT.

The rearrangement uses TRBV28 and TRBJ1-5; 10 bases agree with TRBD1. This CDR3 contains 17 residues. The V and J ends lost 8 bases and 0 bases, in that order; junction bases with no gene match: 10. CDR1 and CDR2 (germline): MDHEN, SYDVKM. In DNA form, the CDR3 reads TGTGCCAGCGGTACCGGGACAGGGGAATATAGCAATCAGCCCCAGCATTTT. Translating gives CASGTGTGEYSNQPQHF.

This CDR3 is CASSVDTGITDTQYF. CDR3 DNA: TGTGCCAGCAGCGTAGATACGGGGATCACAGATACGCAGTATTTT. The chain couples TRBV9 to TRBJ2-3; D might be TRBD2 (5 bases). Germline V gene sequence: CDR1 SGDLS, CDR2 YYNGEE. The CDR3 consists of 15 residues. Trimming stripped 0 bases from V and 2 bases from J, with 10 bases between.

This chain joins TRBV6-5 and TRBJ1-1; 10 bases line up with TRBD1. In germline, CDR1 is MNHEY, CDR2 SVGAGI. Losses at the gene ends were 8 bases for V and 7 bases for J; bases not matched to a gene: 4. The CDR3 is 12 amino acids. The CDR3, as DNA: TGTGCCAGCCAGACAGGGGGCAATGAAGCTTTCTTT. Its protein is CASQTGGNEAFF.

The V and J genes are TRBV11-2 and TRBJ1-2, with TRBD1 identical over 10 bases. V was pared by 6 bases and J by 8 bases, with 9 bases of the junction left unmatched. CDR3 length equals 14 residues. CDR1 is SGHAT, CDR2 FQNNGV, per germline. The CDR3 DNA reads TGTGCCAGCAGAGCCCCGGGACAGGGGCGCGGCTACACCTTC. Translated: CASRAPGQGRGYTF.

This chain uses TRBV5-4 with TRBJ2-1; the D is unclear. Germline loops: CDR1 SGHNT, CDR2 YYREEE (reference sequence). The CDR3 totals 13 residues. V was trimmed by 1 base and J by 7 bases, leaving 9 bases between them. The CDR3 region has the DNA TGTGCCAGCAGCTTGCCCCACGGGAATGAGCAGTTCTTC. Translating gives CASSLPHGNEQFF.

The chain combines TRBV19 with TRBJ2-5; TRBD1 matches 8 bases. This CDR3 contains 14 residues. Unmatched junction bases numbered 2, after V lost 4 bases and J lost 1 base. Germline V gene data show CDR1 as LNHDA and CDR2 as SQIVND (reference sequence). Written as DNA, the CDR3 is TGTGCCAGTAGTACGACAGGGGTCCAAGAGACCCAGTACTTC. Translation: CASSTTGVQETQYF.

The rearrangement uses TRBV28 and TRBJ1-3; 9 bases match TRBD1. The CDR3 covers 13 residues. V dropped 6 bases and J dropped 7; count of bases not matched to a gene: 4. CDR1 is MDHEN and CDR2 is SYDVKM in the germline V gene. In DNA form, the CDR3 reads TGTGCCAGCAGGAGACAGGGGGACAACACCATATATTTT. Protein: CASRRQGDNTIYF.

The V call is TRBV5-5, the J call TRBJ1-5, with D tentatively TRBD1 (5 bases). CDR3 length: 15 residues. Trimming took off 3 bases at V and 1 base at J, with 11 bases between the two ends. Germline V gives CDR1 SGHKS, CDR2 YYEKEE (reference sequence). The CDR3: CASSSWDDSNQPQHF. DNA for the CDR3: TGTGCCAGCAGCTCGTGGGACGACAGCAATCAGCCCCAGCATTTT.

This clone showed up just once. The J gene is TRBJ1-2, the V gene TRBV19, with a tentative D call TRBD1 (5 bases). V lost 6 bases and J 4 bases, leaving 12 bases between the germline ends. Germline V gene sequence: CDR1 LNHDA, CDR2 SQIVND (reference sequence). The CDR3 is 13 amino acids. CDR3 DNA sequence: TGTGCCAGTAGGGGGGGACGTGGCTATGGCTACACCTTC. Translating it yields CASRGGRGYGYTF.

The chain couples TRBV7-2 to TRBJ2-3, with D possibly matching TRBD1 (5 bases). The germline CDR1 and CDR2 sequences are SGHTA and FQGNSA. Deletions cut 2 bases from V and 3 bases from J, with 12 bases between. CDR3 length: 15 residues. CDR3 sequence: CASSLIGQGTDTQYF. The CDR3, as DNA: TGTGCCAGCAGCTTAATCGGGCAGGGTACAGATACGCAGTATTTT.

The chain couples TRBV27 to TRBJ2-2, with a possible D match to TRBD2 (6 bases). Germline CDR1 is MNHEY and CDR2 is SMNVEV (reference sequence). Trimming removed 6 bases at V and 0 bases at J, with 14 bases between. The CDR3 is 16 residues long. The CDR3 sequence: CASRRLGGANTGELFF. As DNA, the CDR3 is TGTGCCAGCAGAAGATTGGGGGGAGCGAACACCGGGGAGCTGTTTTTT.

The chain uses TRBV15 and TRBJ2-5, with 7 bases fitting TRBD2. The V gene's germline CDR1 is LNHNV and CDR2 YYDKDF (reference sequence). The CDR3 contains 15 residues. With V trimmed by 6 bases and J by 2 bases, 9 bases remained unmatched. The CDR3: CATSFSGRPQETQYF. For the CDR3, the DNA is TGTGCCACCAGTTTTAGCGGGCGTCCTCAAGAGACCCAGTACTTC. Filled out from reference TRBV15 and TRBJ2-5, the complete variable domain reads DAMVIQNPRYQVTQFGKPVTLSCSQTLNHNVMYWYQQKSSQAPKLLFHYYDKDFNNEADTPDNFQSRRPNTSFCFLDIRSPGLGDTAMYLCATSFSGRPQETQYFGPGTRLLVL.

This clone was counted only a few times. This chain connects TRBV4-3 to TRBJ1-5; TRBD1 agrees at 7 bases. The CDR3 has 14 residues. V lost 1 base and J lost 7; bases outside the gene matches: 4. CDR1 is LGHNA and CDR2 is YSLEER in the germline V gene. The CDR3 DNA sequence: TGCGCCAGCAGCCAAGGCCAGGGGGACCAGCCCCAGCATTTT. Residues: CASSQGQGDQPQHF.

The chain has TRBV20-1 and TRBJ1-5, with D uncertain. This CDR3 region has 13 residues. Germline CDR1 and CDR2: DFQATT and SNEGSKA (reference sequence). V lost 3 bases and J lost 1, with 7 bases in between. The CDR3 protein is CSASFGSNQPQHF. The CDR3 DNA is TGCAGTGCTAGTTTCGGAAGCAATCAGCCCCAGCATTTT.

The chain is built from TRBV28 and TRBJ1-5, with 12 bases aligning to TRBD1. J gave up 7 bases and V 8 bases, and 12 bases lay outside the gene matches. This CDR3 is 16 amino acids long. The germline V gene encodes CDR1 MDHEN and CDR2 SYDVKM. The CDR3 bases are TGTGCCAGCCGGGACAGGGGGCAAGCGGCGGTACAGCCCCAGCATTTT. Translated, it gives CASRDRGQAAVQPQHF.

This clone was detected ten times or more. The chain uses TRBV2 and TRBJ1-3, with a weak D call TRBD1 (6 bases). Germline CDR1 reads SNHLY; CDR2 reads FYNNEI. This CDR3 is built from 15 residues. Trimming cost V 7 bases and J 0 bases, with 13 bases left between them. CDR3 bases: TGTGCCAGCAAAACAGGGCGAGGCTCTGGAAACACCATATATTTT. It yields the protein CASKTGRGSGNTIYF.

The chain uses TRBV19 and TRBJ1-5; 9 bases are a match to TRBD1. This CDR3 has 16 residues. V shed 1 base, J shed 4 bases, and the junction held 5 bases outside the gene matches. Per the germline V gene, CDR1 is LNHDA and CDR2 is SQIVND (reference sequence). The CDR3 here is CASSIGVGTGNQPQHF. The DNA of the CDR3 is TGTGCCAGTAGTATAGGGGTGGGGACAGGGAATCAGCCCCAGCATTTT.

This chain uses TRBV19 with TRBJ2-2; TRBD2 is a possible D gene (5 bases). The V gene lost 10 bases and the J gene lost 6 bases, with 15 bases spanning the gap. The CDR3 length is 13 residues. The germline V gene has CDR1 LNHDA and CDR2 SQIVND (reference sequence). As DNA, the CDR3 is TGTGCCACCAACGCGTGGCGGGCCGGGGAGCTGTTTTTT. It yields the protein CATNAWRAGELFF.

The chain is built from TRBV9 and TRBJ1-6; no clear D. From germline, CDR1 is SGDLS and CDR2 YYNGEE. This CDR3 is 13 amino acids long. V shed 0 bases and J shed 8 bases, with 6 bases lying between them. The CDR3 coding sequence is TGTGCCAGCAGCGTAGGGTGGGATTCACCCCTCCACTTT. Protein product: CASSVGWDSPLHF.

This clone was observed many times. V usage is TRBV6-1 and J usage is TRBJ1-2; D unresolved. Trimming took 2 bases from V and 4 from J, leaving 14 bases between them. The CDR3 runs to 15 residues. Germline V lookup: CDR1 MNHNS, CDR2 SASEGT. CDR3 in DNA: TGTGCCAGCAGTGAATCTGGGGAGGGAGGCTATGGCTACACCTTC. Amino acids: CASSESGEGGYGYTF.

The chain couples TRBV5-8 to TRBJ2-3; tentatively, D is TRBD1 (5 bases). The CDR3 loop spans 16 amino acids. CDR1 is SGHTS, CDR2 YDEGEE, per germline. Trimming pared 0 bases from V and 0 bases from J, leaving 11 bases between. The CDR3 is CASSLVGLTSTDTQYF. CDR3 coding DNA: TGTGCCAGCAGCTTGGTGGGGCTAACTAGCACAGATACGCAGTATTTT. The full variable domain, in which reference TRBV5-8 and TRBJ2-3 provide the parts outside the CDR3, is EAGVTQSPTHLIKTRGQQATLRCSPISGHTSVYWYQQALGLGLQFLLWYDEGEERNRGNFPPRFSGRQFPNYSSELNVNALELEDSALYLCASSLVGLTSTDTQYFGPGTRLTVL.

The V call is TRBV18, the J call TRBJ1-1, with D uncertain. The CDR3 is 15 residues long. V lost 5 bases, J lost 1 base, and 14 bases lay in between. The germline gives CDR1 KGHSH, CDR2 LQKENI. The CDR3: CASSSSTATNTEAFF. CDR3 DNA sequence: TGTGCCAGCTCATCCTCGACGGCCACGAACACTGAAGCTTTCTTT.